A single sample is the source of the 14 T cell receptor beta chains below, sequenced in a study of T-cell reconstitution after alpha-beta-depleted transplantation in children. Preparation of the TCRbeta library involved a method that used unique molecular identifiers. One entry per CDR3 protein results from TCRdb running MiXCR on the PCR reads. The sample contains about 980,000 distinct CDR3 sequences, roughly 29% of which appear only once. Here the sequenced sample was PBMCs, mostly from graft donor cells, taken 360 days after TCRalphabeta/CD19-depleted stem cell transplant. The receptors were gathered from a boy in the first two years of life who had a stem cell transplant for SCID, so the T cells may come from the graft donor.

This clonotype was observed a handful of times. The chain employs TRBV5-1 and TRBJ2-5, with 9 bases identical to TRBD1. CDR3 size: 16 residues. Germline CDR1 is SGHRS and CDR2 is YFSETQ. V shed 0 bases, J shed 5 bases, and the junction held 8 bases outside the gene matches. CDR3 bases: TGCGCCAGCAGCTTGGCGGCAGGACAGGGGAGGGAGACCCAGTACTTC. Its protein product is CASSLAAGQGRETQYF.

The rearrangement links TRBV7-9 to TRBJ2-1, with 8 bases fitting TRBD1. This CDR3 region has 16 residues. CDR1 and CDR2 from the germline V gene are SEHNR and FQNEAQ (reference sequence). The V and J ends lost 3 bases and 2 bases, in that order; junction bases with no gene match: 6. Here the CDR3 reads CASSLPPGGPYNEQFF. The DNA of the CDR3 is TGTGCCAGCAGCTTGCCGCCAGGGGGCCCCTACAATGAGCAGTTCTTC.

V and J are TRBV3-1 and TRBJ2-1, with 9 bases matching TRBD1. Germline V gene data show CDR1 as LGHDT and CDR2 as YNNKEL (reference sequence). V lost 0 bases to trimming and J lost 4 bases; unmatched junction nucleotides: 10. There are 18 residues in the CDR3. The CDR3 reads CASSQDRGGTGIYNEQFF. The CDR3 region has the DNA TGTGCCAGCAGCCAAGATCGGGGAGGGACAGGGATATACAATGAGCAGTTCTTC.

This clonotype has a count of ten or more. This chain joins TRBV29-1 and TRBJ1-1; D is unresolved. The V and J ends lost 7 bases and 1 base respectively, with 10 bases between them. CDR1 is SQVTM and CDR2 is ANQGSEA in the germline V gene. This CDR3 comprises 12 residues. The CDR3: CSGRTGNTEAFF. The CDR3 DNA sequence: TGCAGCGGCCGGACGGGGAACACTGAAGCTTTCTTT. The full variable domain, rest sourced from reference TRBV29-1 and TRBJ1-1, is SAVISQKPSRDICQRGTSLTIQCQVDSQVTMMFWYRQQPGQSLTLIATANQGSEATYESGFVIDKFPISRPNLTFSTLTVSNMSPEDSSIYLCSGRTGNTEAFFGQGTRLTVV.

This sequence joins TRBV18 and TRBJ2-5, with unresolved D. The CDR3 loop spans 14 amino acids. Trimming took 1 base from V and 4 from J, leaving 10 bases between them. Germline V lookup: CDR1 KGHSH, CDR2 LQKENI. The CDR3 DNA is TGTGCCAGCTCACCACTCAGCTATGGAGAGACCCAGTACTTC. Its protein is CASSPLSYGETQYF.

The rearrangement joins TRBV7-2 to TRBJ2-5; no firm D call. This CDR3 comprises 13 residues. V lost 6 bases to trimming and J lost 5 bases, with 13 bases between them. CDR1 is SGHTA and CDR2 is FQGNSA in the germline V gene. CDR3 sequence: CASSQLAVETQYF. The CDR3 DNA reads TGTGCCAGCAGTCAACTCGCCGTGGAGACCCAGTACTTC.

This clonotype was found a few times. CDR3 residues: CASSWGYQETQYF. DNA for the CDR3: TGTGCCAGCAGTTGGGGCTATCAAGAGACCCAGTACTTC. V is TRBV6-5 and J is TRBJ2-5, with a weak D call TRBD1 (5 bases). Germline V gene data show CDR1 as MNHEY and CDR2 as SVGAGI. Trimming left V 4 bases short and J 2 bases short, with 8 bases between. CDR3 size: 13 residues.

The genes are TRBV12-3 or TRBV12-4 and TRBJ2-1; possibly TRBD1 for D (6 bases). The CDR3 covers 11 residues. Trimming took 3 bases from V and 12 from J, leaving 9 bases between them. The CDR3 loop is CASSLGHRQFF. The CDR3 nucleotides read TGTGCCAGCAGTTTGGGACATCGGCAGTTCTTC.

This clonotype was seen a handful of times. V usage is TRBV24-1 and J usage is TRBJ2-7; maybe TRBD1 (5 bases). Germline V gene lookup returns CDR1 KGHDR and CDR2 SFDVKD. The V gene lost 3 bases and the J gene lost 4 bases, with 21 bases spanning the gap. The CDR3 has 17 amino acids. CDR3 sequence (DNA): TGTGCCACCAGTGATACCGGAGACAGAACTCGTCCTTACGAGCAGTACTTC. This sequence encodes CATSDTGDRTRPYEQYF.

This clonotype has more than one count but fewer than ten. J is TRBJ2-2 and V is TRBV7-9, with D perhaps TRBD1 (6 bases). The germline CDR1 and CDR2 sequences are SEHNR and FQNEAQ (reference sequence). V lost 5 bases, J lost 2 bases, and 18 bases lay in between. This CDR3 is 17 amino acids long. The CDR3 protein is CASSHTNTGSNTGELFF. The CDR3, as DNA: TGTGCCAGCAGCCATACCAATACAGGGTCAAACACCGGGGAGCTGTTTTTT.

CDR3 sequence (DNA): TGCGCCAGCAGCTCGACGCAGGGGGACTATGGCTACACCTTC. This gives the protein CASSSTQGDYGYTF. V gene TRBV5-1 combines with J gene TRBJ1-2; 7 nucleotides match TRBD1. Trimming removed 3 bases from V and 3 bases from J; junction bases left unmatched: 5. Germline-derived CDR1 and CDR2 are SGHRS and YFSETQ. This CDR3 spans 14 amino acids.

This clonotype was picked up many times. This rearrangement joins TRBV28 to TRBJ2-7; 7 bases are a match to TRBD2. V was clipped by 6 bases and J by 0 bases; unmatched bases: 11. The CDR3 has 16 residues. Germline V gene sequence: CDR1 MDHEN, CDR2 SYDVKM. The CDR3 DNA sequence: TGTGCCAGCAGCCCAGGTGGGCTAGCGGCCTCCTACGAGCAGTACTTC. Its translation is CASSPGGLAASYEQYF.

A few counts support this clonotype. This chain links TRBV12-3 or TRBV12-4 with TRBJ2-6, with TRBD1 matching 7 bases. This CDR3 spans 17 amino acids. V trimming: 4 bases; J trimming: 1 base; junction bases outside the gene matches: 7. The CDR3 protein is CASSYNRGNSGANVLTF. CDR3 bases: TGTGCCAGCAGTTATAACAGGGGAAATTCTGGGGCCAACGTCCTGACTTTC.

The sample holds a few counts of this clonotype. This chain connects TRBV29-1 to TRBJ2-1, with TRBD1 identical over 7 bases. Trimming removed 4 bases from V and 8 bases from J; junction bases left unmatched: 5. Per the germline V gene, CDR1 is SQVTM and CDR2 is ANQGSEA. The CDR3 consists of 12 residues. The CDR3 DNA follows: TGCAGCGTTGTGTCCCAGGGGGATGAGCAGTTCTTC. Translated: CSVVSQGDEQFF.